The 7 T cell receptor beta chains in this list originate from one sample, sequenced in a study of blood T cells in healthy people across ages. The second PCR ran roughly 7 to 11 cycles with a sample-barcoded 5' primer and J-beta primers. A single record per CDR3 protein comes from TCRdb applying MiXCR to the 5' RACE reads. The sample has hundreds of thousands of distinct CDR3 sequences; roughly 48% are singletons. Sequenced sample: blood. These receptors all stem from a man aged 80 or over in good health.

The chain couples TRBV9 to TRBJ2-2; weak D call: TRBD1 (6 bases). Germline CDR1 is SGDLS and CDR2 is YYNGEE. The CDR3 has 16 residues. Trimming took 4 bases from V and 0 from J, leaving 13 bases between them. The CDR3 nucleotides are TGTGCCAGCAGCAGAGGTCGGGACACGAACACCGGGGAGCTGTTTTTT. It is translated as CASSRGRDTNTGELFF.

This chain connects TRBV20-1 to TRBJ1-5; 9 positions match TRBD1. Germline CDR1 is DFQATT and CDR2 is SNEGSKA (reference sequence). The CDR3 has 15 residues. V gave up 3 bases and J gave up 5 bases; unmatched junction bases: 8. This CDR3 reads CSARSPGQGHQPQHF. Here the CDR3 DNA reads TGCAGTGCTAGGAGCCCGGGACAGGGACATCAGCCCCAGCATTTT.

A note on this clonotype: In this CDR3 the conserved last residue, phenylalanine or tryptophan, is missing, so a read error is likely. The chain recombines TRBV6-2 or TRBV6-3 with TRBJ2-7; D gene ambiguous. V lost 10 bases to trimming and J lost 0 bases, with 13 bases between them. Germline CDR1 reads MNHEY; CDR2 reads SVGEGT. CDR3 length equals 13 residues. CDR3 amino acids: CATSRPGSYEQYL. The CDR3 DNA reads TGTGCCACCTCAAGACCTGGCTCCTACGAGCAGTACCTC.

The chain uses TRBV11-3 and TRBJ1-1; TRBD1 aligns across 10 bases. CDR3 size: 14 residues. V lost 7 bases to trimming and J lost 3 bases; unmatched junction nucleotides: 5. The germline gives CDR1 SGHNT, CDR2 YENEEA. CDR3 amino acids: CASKSGTGDTEAFF. The CDR3 DNA reads as TGTGCCAGCAAATCCGGGACAGGGGACACTGAAGCTTTCTTT.

V and J are TRBV3-1 and TRBJ1-2; TRBD1 aligns across 7 bases. The CDR3 is made up of 16 amino acids. With 1 base clipped from V and 4 bases from J, the junction kept 9 bases outside the gene matches. Looked up from germline, CDR1 is LGHDT and CDR2 is YNNKEL (reference sequence). The CDR3 region is CASSQVPRTGPYGYTF. CDR3 DNA: TGTGCCAGCAGCCAAGTTCCACGGACAGGACCCTATGGCTACACCTTC.

V usage is TRBV5-5 and J usage is TRBJ2-1, with D tentatively TRBD2 (6 bases). V lost 0 bases to trimming and J lost 3 bases, with 10 bases between them. The CDR3 totals 15 residues. Germline CDR1 is SGHKS and CDR2 is YYEKEE (reference sequence). The CDR3 sequence: CASSLEASVYNEQFF. CDR3 nucleotides: TGTGCCAGCAGCTTGGAGGCTAGCGTCTACAATGAGCAGTTCTTC.

J is TRBJ1-1 and V is TRBV7-2; D gene uncertain. The CDR3 loop spans 14 amino acids. Germline-derived CDR1 and CDR2 are SGHTA and FQGNSA. V lost 6 bases and J 3 bases, leaving 14 bases between the germline ends. CDR3 DNA: TGTGCCAGCAGATCGGGAAGAACAGACACTGAAGCTTTCTTT. This sequence encodes CASRSGRTDTEAFF.